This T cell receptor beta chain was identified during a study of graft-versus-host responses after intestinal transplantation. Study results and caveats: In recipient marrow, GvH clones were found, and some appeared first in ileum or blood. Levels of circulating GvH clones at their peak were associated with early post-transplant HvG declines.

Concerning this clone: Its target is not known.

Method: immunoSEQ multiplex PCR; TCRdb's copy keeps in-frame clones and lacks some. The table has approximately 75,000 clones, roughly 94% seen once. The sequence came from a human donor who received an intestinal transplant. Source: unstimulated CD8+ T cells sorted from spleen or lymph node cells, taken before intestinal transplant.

CDR3 in amino acids: CASSGGNEQFF. Here the CDR3 DNA reads TGTGCCAGCAGCGGGGGCAATGAGCAGTTCTTC. This sequence joins TRBV4-2 and TRBJ2-1, with D perhaps TRBD1 or TRBD2 (5 bases each). The V gene lost 5 bases and the J gene lost 6 bases, with 5 bases spanning the gap. The CDR3 sequence is 11 residues long. Germline CDR1 and CDR2: LGHNA and YNFKEQ.